This T cell receptor beta chain came from a study of blood T cell repertoires in COVID-19. Study summary: Italy, Spain and the United States were the sources of the convalescent and acute COVID-19 samples. Sample material is recorded as cDNA or gDNA derived from T cells, B-cell-depleted T cells, or PBMCs.

Seattle's enrolled individuals joined amid active infection and were then monitored longitudinally. As originally analysed: By means of reference gene primer amplification, nucleated cell counts were estimated. Here immunoSEQ multiplex PCR was the method, and the copy in TCRdb shows in-frame clones only, minus some. V and J calls plus clone size are reproduced from that table; the DNA served to infer D and trimming. The sample gives roughly 150,000 clones, just under 85% of which show up once; roughly 2.7% is in the top ten. The source is a woman older than 75 with COVID-19, enrolled during active disease. Sequences were obtained from peripheral blood.

The CDR3 protein is CASSLWTGGTEAFF. The CDR3 region has the DNA TGTGCCAGCAGTCTGTGGACAGGGGGGACTGAAGCTTTCTTT. The V gene is TRBV27, the J gene TRBJ1-1; 10 nucleotides line up with TRBD1. The trim removed 5 bases at V and 5 bases at J, leaving 5 bases unmatched. This CDR3 spans 14 amino acids. Per the germline V gene, CDR1 is MNHEY and CDR2 is SMNVEV (reference sequence).